These 6 T cell receptor beta chains originate from one sample sequenced in a study of cytomegalovirus exposure and HLA in healthy donors. Primers included in the PCR were 60 Vbeta and 13 Jbeta primers. Sequencing was performed with immunoSEQ multiplex PCR; in TCRdb, only in-frame clones are kept and a portion is missing. The sample lists fewer than 80,000 clones; roughly 74% were seen once. The sample consisted of PBMCs. These TCRs come from an older woman in good health and CMV-seropositive.

The rearrangement joins TRBV2 to TRBJ2-5, with TRBD2 as a possible D gene (6 bases). The CDR3 spans 17 residues. V lost 4 bases to trimming and J lost 5 bases, with 23 bases between them. The germline V gene encodes CDR1 SNHLY and CDR2 FYNNEI. CDR3 in amino acids: CASSVPSYSGLKETQYF. The CDR3 DNA is TGTGCCAGCAGTGTGCCCTCCTATAGCGGATTGAAGGAGACCCAGTACTTC.

The genes are TRBV7-9 and TRBJ2-5, with 13 bases that match TRBD2. The CDR3 spans 16 residues. Germline V gives CDR1 SEHNR, CDR2 FQNEAQ (reference sequence). J gave up 5 bases and V 5 bases, and 8 bases lay outside the gene matches. CDR3 nucleotide sequence: TGTGCCAGCAGCCCTTGGACTAGCGGGAGTCGGGAGACCCAGTACTTC. Translation: CASSPWTSGSRETQYF. The complete variable domain, with remaining parts taken from reference TRBV7-9 and TRBJ2-5, reads DTGVSQNPRHKITKRGQNVTFRCDPISEHNRLYWYRQTLGQGPEFLTYFQNEAQLEKSRLLSDRFSAERPKGSFSTLEIQRTEQGDSAMYLCASSPWTSGSRETQYFGPGTRLLVL.

About this clone: A far larger clone is a single base away, which makes a read error likely. The identical CDR3 is also encoded by other nucleotide sequences in the sample. The rearrangement uses TRBV5-6 and TRBJ2-1; TRBD1 matches 9 bases. CDR3 length: 15 residues. CDR1 and CDR2 from the germline V gene are SGHDT and YYEEEE. After removal of 2 bases from V and 2 bases from J, the junction contained 2 bases not matched to a gene. The CDR3 spells CASSFRDRAYNEQFF. As DNA, the CDR3 is TGTGCCAGCAGCTTCCGGGACAGGGCCTACAATGAGCAGTTCTTC.

The chain uses TRBV9 and TRBJ1-1, with 10 nucleotides matching TRBD1. The CDR3 runs to 14 residues. Germline V lookup: CDR1 SGDLS, CDR2 YYNGEE. The V segment lost 3 bases and the J segment 6 bases; nucleotides outside the gene matches: 5. Written as DNA, the CDR3 is TGTGCCAGCAGCGCTTGGACAGGGGGGCCTGAAGCTTTCTTT. This translates into CASSAWTGGPEAFF. The full variable domain, its missing parts supplied by reference TRBV9 and TRBJ1-1, is DSGVTQTPKHLITATGQRVTLRCSPRSGDLSVYWYQQSLDQGLQFLIQYYNGEERAKGNILERFSAQQFPDLHSELNLSSLELGDSALYFCASSAWTGGPEAFFGQGTRLTVV.

This clone occurred once. The chain is built from TRBV5-1 and TRBJ2-5; D possibly corresponds to TRBD2 (6 bases). V lost 0 bases to trimming and J lost 1 base, with 19 bases between them. This CDR3 comprises 18 residues. Germline V gives CDR1 SGHRS, CDR2 YFSETQ. The CDR3 protein is CASSLAGIGRGPQETQYF. CDR3 DNA sequence: TGCGCCAGCAGCTTGGCCGGGATAGGGCGGGGACCCCAAGAGACCCAGTACTTC.

V usage is TRBV5-4 and J usage is TRBJ1-1; TRBD1 matches 7 bases. V lost 5 bases, J lost 5 bases, and 9 bases stayed unmatched. Per the germline V gene, CDR1 is SGHNT and CDR2 is YYREEE (reference sequence). CDR3 length: 14 residues. As DNA, the CDR3 is TGTGCCAGCAGAACAGGGGCGGCGGGGACTGAAGCTTTCTTT. Its translation: CASRTGAAGTEAFF.